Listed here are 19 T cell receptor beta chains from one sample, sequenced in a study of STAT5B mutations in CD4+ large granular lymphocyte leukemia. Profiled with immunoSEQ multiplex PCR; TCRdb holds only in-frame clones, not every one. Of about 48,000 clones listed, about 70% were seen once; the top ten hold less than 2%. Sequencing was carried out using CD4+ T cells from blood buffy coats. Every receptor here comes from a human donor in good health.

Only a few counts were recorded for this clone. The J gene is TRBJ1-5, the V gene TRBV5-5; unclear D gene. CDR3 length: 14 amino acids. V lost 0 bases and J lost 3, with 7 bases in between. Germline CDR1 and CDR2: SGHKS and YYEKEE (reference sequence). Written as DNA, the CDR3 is TGTGCCAGCAGCTTGGGTCAGGCCAATCAGCCCCAGCATTTT. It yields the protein CASSLGQANQPQHF. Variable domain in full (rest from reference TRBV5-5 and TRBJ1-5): DAGVTQSPTHLIKTRGQQVTLRCSPISGHKSVSWYQQVLGQGPQFIFQYYEKEERGRGNFPDRFSARQFPNYSSELNVNALLLGDSALYLCASSLGQANQPQHFGDGTRLSIL.

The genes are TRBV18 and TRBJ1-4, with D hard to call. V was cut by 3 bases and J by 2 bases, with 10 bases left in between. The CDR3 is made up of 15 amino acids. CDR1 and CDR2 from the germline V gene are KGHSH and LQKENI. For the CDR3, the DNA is TGTGCCAGCTCACCGGTCCGGGAGACTAATGAAAAACTGTTTTTT. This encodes CASSPVRETNEKLFF.

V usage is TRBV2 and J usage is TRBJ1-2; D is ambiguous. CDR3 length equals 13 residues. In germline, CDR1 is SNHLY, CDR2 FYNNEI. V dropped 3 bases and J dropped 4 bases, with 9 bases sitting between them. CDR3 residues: CASSDWQAYGYTF. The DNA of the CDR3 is TGTGCCAGCAGTGACTGGCAGGCCTATGGCTACACCTTC. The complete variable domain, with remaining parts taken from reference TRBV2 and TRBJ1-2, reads EPEVTQTPSHQVTQMGQEVILRCVPISNHLYFYWYRQILGQKVEFLVSFYNNEISEKSEIFDDQFSVERPDGSNFTLKIRSTKLEDSAMYFCASSDWQAYGYTFGSGTRLTVV.

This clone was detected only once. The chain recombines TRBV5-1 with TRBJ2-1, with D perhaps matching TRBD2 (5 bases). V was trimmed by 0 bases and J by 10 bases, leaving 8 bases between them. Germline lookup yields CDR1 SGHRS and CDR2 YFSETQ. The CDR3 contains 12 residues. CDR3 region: CASSLAGGEQFF. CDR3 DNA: TGCGCCAGCAGCTTGGCGGGCGGGGAGCAGTTCTTC.

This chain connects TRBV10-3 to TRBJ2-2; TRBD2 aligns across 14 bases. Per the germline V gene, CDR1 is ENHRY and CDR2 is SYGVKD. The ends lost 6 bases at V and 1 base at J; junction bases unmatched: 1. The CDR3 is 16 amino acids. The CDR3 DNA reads TGTGCCATCAGAGGGACTAGCGGGGGGAACACCGGGGAGCTGTTTTTT. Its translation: CAIRGTSGGNTGELFF.

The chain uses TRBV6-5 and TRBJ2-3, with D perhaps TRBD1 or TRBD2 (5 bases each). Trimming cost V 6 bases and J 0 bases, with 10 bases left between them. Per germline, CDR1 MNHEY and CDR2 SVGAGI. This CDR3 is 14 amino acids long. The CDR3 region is CASRPGPSTDTQYF. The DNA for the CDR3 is TGTGCCAGCAGACCGGGACCTAGCACAGATACGCAGTATTTT.

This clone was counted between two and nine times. CDR3: CAISAQGVEQYF. As DNA, the CDR3 is TGTGCCATCAGTGCCCAGGGGGTCGAGCAGTACTTC. The chain uses TRBV10-3 and TRBJ2-7; 7 positions agree with TRBD1. Per the germline V gene, CDR1 is ENHRY and CDR2 is SYGVKD. The J segment lost 6 bases and the V segment lost 4 bases, leaving 3 bases of the junction unmatched. The CDR3 covers 12 residues.

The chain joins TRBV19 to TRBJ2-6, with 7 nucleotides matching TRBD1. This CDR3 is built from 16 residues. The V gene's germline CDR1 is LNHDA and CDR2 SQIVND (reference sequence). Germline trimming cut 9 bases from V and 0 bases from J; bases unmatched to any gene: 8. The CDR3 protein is CASRQGRNSGANVLTF. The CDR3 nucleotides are TGTGCCAGCCGACAGGGTAGAAACTCTGGGGCCAACGTCCTGACTTTC. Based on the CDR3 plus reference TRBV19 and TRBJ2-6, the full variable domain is DGGITQSPKYLFRKEGQNVTLSCEQNLNHDAMYWYRQDPGQGLRLIYYSQIVNDFQKGDIAEGYSVSREKKESFPLTVTSAQKNPTAFYLCASRQGRNSGANVLTFGAGSRLTVL.

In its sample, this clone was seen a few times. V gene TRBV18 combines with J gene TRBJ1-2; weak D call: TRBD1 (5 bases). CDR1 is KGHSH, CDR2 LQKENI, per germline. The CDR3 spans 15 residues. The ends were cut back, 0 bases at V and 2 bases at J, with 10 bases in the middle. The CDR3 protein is CASSPPGTGNYGYTF. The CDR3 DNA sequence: TGTGCCAGCTCACCACCAGGAACAGGCAACTATGGCTACACCTTC.

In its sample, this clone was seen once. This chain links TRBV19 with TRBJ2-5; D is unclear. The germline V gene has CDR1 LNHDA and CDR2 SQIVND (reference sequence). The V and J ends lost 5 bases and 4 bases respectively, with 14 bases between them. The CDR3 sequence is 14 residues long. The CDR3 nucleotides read TGTGCCAGTAGTGAACAGCTACTTCTAGAGACCCAGTACTTC. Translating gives CASSEQLLLETQYF.

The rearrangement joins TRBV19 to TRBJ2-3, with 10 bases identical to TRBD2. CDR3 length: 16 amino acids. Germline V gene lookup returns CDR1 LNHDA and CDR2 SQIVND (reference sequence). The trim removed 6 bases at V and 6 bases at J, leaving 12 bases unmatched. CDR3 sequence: CASSQPGTSASDTQYF. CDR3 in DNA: TGTGCCAGTAGCCAGCCAGGGACTAGCGCCTCGGATACGCAGTATTTT.

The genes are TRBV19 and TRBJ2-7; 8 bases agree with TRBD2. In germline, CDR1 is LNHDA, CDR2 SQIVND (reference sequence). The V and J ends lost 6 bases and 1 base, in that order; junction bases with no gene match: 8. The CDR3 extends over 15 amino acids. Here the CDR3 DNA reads TGTGCCAGTAGCCGGAGCGGGGGAGGTTCCTACGAGCAGTACTTC. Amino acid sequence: CASSRSGGGSYEQYF.

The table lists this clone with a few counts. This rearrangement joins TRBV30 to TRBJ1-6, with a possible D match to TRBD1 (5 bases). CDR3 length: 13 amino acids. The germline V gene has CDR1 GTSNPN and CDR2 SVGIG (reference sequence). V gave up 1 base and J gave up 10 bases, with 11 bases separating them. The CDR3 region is CAWSEQAESPLHF. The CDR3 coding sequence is TGTGCCTGGAGTGAACAGGCGGAGTCACCCCTCCACTTT.

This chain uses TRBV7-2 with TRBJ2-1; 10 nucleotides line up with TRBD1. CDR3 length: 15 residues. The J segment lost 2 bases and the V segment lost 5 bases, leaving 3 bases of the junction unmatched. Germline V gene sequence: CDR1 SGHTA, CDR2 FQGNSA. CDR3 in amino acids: CASSADRGPYNEQFF. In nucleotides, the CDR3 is TGTGCCAGCAGCGCCGACAGGGGGCCCTACAATGAGCAGTTCTTC. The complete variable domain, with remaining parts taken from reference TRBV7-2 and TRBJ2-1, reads GAGVSQSPSNKVTEKGKDVELRCDPISGHTALYWYRQSLGQGLEFLIYFQGNSAPDKSGLPSDRFSAERTGGSVSTLTIQRTQQEDSAVYLCASSADRGPYNEQFFGPGTRLTVL.

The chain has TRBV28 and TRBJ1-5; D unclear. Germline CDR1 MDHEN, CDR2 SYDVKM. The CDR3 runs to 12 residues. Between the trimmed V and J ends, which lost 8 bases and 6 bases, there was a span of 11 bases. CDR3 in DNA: TGTGCCAGCTCCCTTGGGATTCAGCCCCAGCATTTT. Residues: CASSLGIQPQHF. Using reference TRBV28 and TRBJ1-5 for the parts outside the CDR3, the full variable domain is DVKVTQSSRYLVKRTGEKVFLECVQDMDHENMFWYRQDPGLGLRLIYFSYDVKMKEKGDIPEGYSVSREKKERFSLILESASTNQTSMYLCASSLGIQPQHFGDGTRLSIL.

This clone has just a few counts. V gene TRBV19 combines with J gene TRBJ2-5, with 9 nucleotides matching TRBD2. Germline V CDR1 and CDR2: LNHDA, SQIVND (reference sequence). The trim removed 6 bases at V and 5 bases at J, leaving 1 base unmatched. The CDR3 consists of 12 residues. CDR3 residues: CASRSGGETQYF. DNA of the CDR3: TGTGCCAGTAGAAGCGGGGGGGAGACCCAGTACTTC.

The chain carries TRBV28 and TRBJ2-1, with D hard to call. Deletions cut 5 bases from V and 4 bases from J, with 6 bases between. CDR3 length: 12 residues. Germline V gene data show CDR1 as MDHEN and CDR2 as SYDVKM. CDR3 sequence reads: CASSTRYNEQFF. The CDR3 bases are TGTGCCAGCAGTACCAGATACAATGAGCAGTTCTTC.

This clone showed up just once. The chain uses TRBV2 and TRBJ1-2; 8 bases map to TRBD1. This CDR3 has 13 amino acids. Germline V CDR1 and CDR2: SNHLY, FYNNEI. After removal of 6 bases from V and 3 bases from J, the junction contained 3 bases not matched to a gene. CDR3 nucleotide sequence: TGTGCCAGCAGCAAACAGGGGGACTATGGCTACACCTTC. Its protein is CASSKQGDYGYTF.

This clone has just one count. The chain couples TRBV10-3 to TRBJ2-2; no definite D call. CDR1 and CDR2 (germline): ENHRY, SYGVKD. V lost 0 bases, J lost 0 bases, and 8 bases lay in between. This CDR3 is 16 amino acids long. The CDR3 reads CAISESRSANTGELFF. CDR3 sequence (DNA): TGTGCCATCAGTGAGTCGAGAAGCGCGAACACCGGGGAGCTGTTTTTT.